This is a list of T cell receptor beta chains from one sample in a study of siplizumab effects on memory and regulatory T cells. Profiled with immunoSEQ multiplex PCR; TCRdb holds only in-frame clones, not every one. This repertoire shows tens of thousands of clones, about 90% found once; its top ten account for about 27%. Sequencing was carried out using CD8+ T cells sorted from blood. The receptor set was obtained from a human donor in good health. The CDR3 runs from the conserved cysteine through the conserved F or W. Each record gives: D gene, clone size, J gene, V gene, CDR3 length, CDR3 DNA, CDR3 protein. D genes are given only for firm matches. Rows may omit the clone size; those that give it use once, few, many or a size class.

>-|-|TRBJ2-7|TRBV9|12
TGTGCCAGCAGCGTAGTGTCCTACGAGCAGTACTTC
CASSVVSYEQYF
>-|once|TRBJ1-1|TRBV7-3|17
TGTGCCAGCAACTACCTACTGGGGGGCCTGACGAACACTGAAGCTTTCTTT
CASNYLLGGLTNTEAFF
>-|-|TRBJ2-7|TRBV5-5|14
TGTGCCAGCAGCGCCGGGACCGGTCCTTGGGAGCAGTACTTC
CASSAGTGPWEQYF
>-|-|TRBJ2-4|TRBV7-2|18
TGTGCCAGCAGCTTGGCAGAGGAGGACATCTCGGTCAAAAACATTCAGTACTTC
CASSLAEEDISVKNIQYF
>-|-|TRBJ2-7|TRBV5-4|15
TGTGCCAGCAGCTTCCGCCGGGACGGCGACTACGAGCAGTACTTC
CASSFRRDGDYEQYF
>TRBD1|-|TRBJ2-1|TRBV27|14
TGTGCCAGCTACGGACAGGGGCTTTTTAATGAGCAGTTCTTC
CASYGQGLFNEQFF
>-|-|TRBJ2-3|TRBV4-1|15
TGCGCCAGCAGCCAAGCCTGGCCTAGCACAGATACGCAGTATTTT
CASSQAWPSTDTQYF
>-|-|TRBJ2-5|TRBV27|15
TGTGCCAGCAGTTTATCCGCAGGCGGCCAAGAGACCCAGTACTTC
CASSLSAGGQETQYF
>TRBD1|-|TRBJ2-7|TRBV11-1|14
TGTGCCAGCAGGCGGGACAGGGGATTCCCCGAGCAGTACTTC
CASRRDRGFPEQYF
>TRBD1|-|TRBJ2-7|TRBV7-9|14
TGTGCCAGCAGCACAACCGGGACAGACTACGAGCAGTACTTC
CASSTTGTDYEQYF
>-|-|TRBJ1-1|TRBV7-8|15
TGTGCCAGCAGCTTAGAATCCGTTGTGAACACTGAAGCTTTCTTT
CASSLESVVNTEAFF
>-|-|TRBJ1-2|TRBV5-5|13
TGTGCCAGCAGCTCCCCCGGTGCAGCCGACTACACCTTC
CASSSPGAADYTF
>-|-|TRBJ1-2|TRBV6-5|13
TGTGCCAGCAGTTACGATGACTCGGGCGGCTACACCTTC
CASSYDDSGGYTF
>-|-|TRBJ2-2|TRBV7-8|19
TGTGCCAGCAGCTTGCCCCGGGACTGGGATCGAGGGGACACCGGGGAGCTGTTTTTT
CASSLPRDWDRGDTGELFF
>TRBD1|-|TRBJ1-4|TRBV6-5|15
TGTGCCAGCAGTCCACAGGGGGCTGGGGGTGAAAAACTGTTTTTT
CASSPQGAGGEKLFF
>-|-|TRBJ2-3|TRBV11-1|14
TGTGCCAGCAGCTTTGGGTTCCGCACAGATACGCAGTATTTT
CASSFGFRTDTQYF
>TRBD1|-|TRBJ2-7|TRBV4-2|14
TGTGCCAGCAGCATCGGGACAGGGGCCTACGAGCAGTACTTC
CASSIGTGAYEQYF
>-|-|TRBJ2-7|TRBV10-3|13
TGTGCCAGCAGTTACTCAGGCGGAGACGAGCAGTACTTC
CASSYSGGDEQYF
>-|-|TRBJ2-5|TRBV7-9|14
TGTGCCAGCGCCCCCCCCACCAACCAAGAGACCCAGTACTTC
CASAPPTNQETQYF
>TRBD1|-|TRBJ2-7|TRBV19|16
TGTGCCAGTAGTATAGATTTTGGGACAGCCTCCTACGAGCAGTACTTC
CASSIDFGTASYEQYF
>TRBD2|-|TRBJ2-7|TRBV11-2|15
TGTGCCAGCAGCCCCCTCCCGGGGGGACCCTACGAGCAGTACTTC
CASSPLPGGPYEQYF
>-|-|TRBJ2-5|TRBV5-8|15
TGTGCCAGCAGCTTGGCCTTTGTGGGATTGGAGACCCAGTACTTC
CASSLAFVGLETQYF
>-|-|TRBJ2-1|TRBV27|15
TGTGCCAGCAGTTTCCGGGACATGACCTACAATGAGCAGTTCTTC
CASSFRDMTYNEQFF
>TRBD1|-|TRBJ2-7|TRBV7-9|16
TGTGCCAGCAGCTCCGGAACCGGGACAGGGTTCTACGAGCAGTACTTC
CASSSGTGTGFYEQYF
>-|-|TRBJ1-4|TRBV7-8|15
TGTGCCAGCAGCTTATCGGCAGGGACGAATGAAAAACTGTTTTTT
CASSLSAGTNEKLFF
>-|medium-sized|TRBJ1-1|TRBV7-9|13
TGTGCCAGCAGCTTAGGAGAGGGCACTGAAGCTTTCTTT
CASSLGEGTEAFF
>-|-|TRBJ1-5|TRBV6-5|15
TGTGCCAGCAGCGAACCGGGGGCAAGCAATCAGCCCCAGCATTTT
CASSEPGASNQPQHF
>-|-|TRBJ1-5|TRBV27|15
TGTGCCAGCAGTTTAAAAGGGGTGTTAGGTCAGCCCCAGCATTTT
CASSLKGVLGQPQHF
>-|-|TRBJ2-4|TRBV25-1|14
TGTGCCAGCAGTGAAGACAGCTTCAAAAACATTCAGTACTTC
CASSEDSFKNIQYF
>TRBD2|once|TRBJ2-7|TRBV19|17
TGTGCCAGTAGTATAAGTTCGGGGGGGGCAGCCTCCTACGAGCAGTACTTC
CASSISSGGAASYEQYF
>-|-|TRBJ1-2|TRBV6-1|14
TGTGCCAGCAGTGAAGGGGTAGCAGTTTATGGCTACACCTTC
CASSEGVAVYGYTF
>-|few|TRBJ1-1|TRBV19|13
TGTGCCAGTAGTCCGGGGTTGTACACTGAAGCTTTCTTT
CASSPGLYTEAFF
>-|-|TRBJ2-4|TRBV4-1|15
TGCGCCAGCAGACCGACAGGTTTAGCCAAAAACATTCAGTACTTC
CASRPTGLAKNIQYF
>-|once|TRBJ2-1|TRBV21-1|16
TGTGCCAGCAGCAGCGGACTAGCGGGGGTGGCGAATGAGCAGTTCTTC
CASSSGLAGVANEQFF
>TRBD2|-|TRBJ2-7|TRBV7-9|15
TGTGCCAGCAGCCAAGATAGCGGGAGCTCCTACGAGCAGTACTTC
CASSQDSGSSYEQYF
>TRBD1|-|TRBJ1-1|TRBV19|15
TGTGCCAGTAGTATTTGGACAGGAGGGCTTACTGAAGCTTTCTTT
CASSIWTGGLTEAFF
>TRBD1|-|TRBJ2-7|TRBV19|14
TGTGCCAGTAGTATGGTGGGACAGACCTACGAGCAGTACTTC
CASSMVGQTYEQYF
>TRBD1|-|TRBJ2-3|TRBV5-6|15
TGTGCCAGCAGCTTGGCCGACAGGGTCACAGATACGCAGTATTTT
CASSLADRVTDTQYF
>TRBD1|-|TRBJ2-1|TRBV7-9|15
TGTGCCAGCACCGTGTCCGGGACAGGGGAGAATGAGCAGTTCTTC
CASTVSGTGENEQFF
>-|-|TRBJ1-5|TRBV6-1|15
TGTGCCAGCAGTGAAGAGGGCGAGGGTGCTGAGCCCCAGCATTTT
CASSEEGEGAEPQHF
>-|-|TRBJ2-1|TRBV5-1|13
TGCGCCAGCAGCGGGAGCTCCTACAATGAGCAGTTCTTC
CASSGSSYNEQFF
>-|-|TRBJ1-2|TRBV10-1|15
TGCGCCAAAGAACACCCCAGACAGTCTAACTATGGCTACACCTTC
CAKEHPRQSNYGYTF
>-|-|TRBJ1-1|TRBV10-2|11
TGCGCCAGCAGGTATGGCACTGAAGCTTTCTTT
CASRYGTEAFF
>TRBD2|-|TRBJ2-1|TRBV27|15
TGTGCCAGCCGGACTAGCGGGAGGGCAGGTAATGAGCAGTTCTTC
CASRTSGRAGNEQFF
>-|-|TRBJ1-5|TRBV28|18
TGTGCCAGCAGTTTCCCCCATGCAGGGTATGATAGCAATCAGCCCCAGCATTTT
CASSFPHAGYDSNQPQHF
>TRBD2|-|TRBJ2-3|TRBV10-3|15
TGTGCCATCAGTGAGTCGAGCGGGACCCAAGATACGCAGTATTTT
CAISESSGTQDTQYF
>TRBD1|-|TRBJ1-1|TRBV18|15
TGTGCCAGCTCGTACCTTCCAGGGGGAAACACTGAAGCTTTCTTT
CASSYLPGGNTEAFF
>-|-|TRBJ2-1|TRBV5-6|14
TGTGCCTCCAACCTCCACGACAGGAACAATGAGCAGTTCTTC
CASNLHDRNNEQFF
>-|-|TRBJ2-2|TRBV19|14
TGTGCCAGTAGTCCCGGAGGGGTGATCGGGGAGCTGTTTTTT
CASSPGGVIGELFF
>TRBD2|-|TRBJ2-2|TRBV19|13
TGTGCCGGGGGGGACTTGAACACCGGGGAGCTGTTTTTT
CAGGDLNTGELFF
>-|-|TRBJ1-1|TRBV27|16
TGTGCCAGCAGTTCAAACAGGGCCTTACATCACACTGAAGCTTTCTTT
CASSSNRALHHTEAFF
>TRBD2|-|TRBJ2-1|TRBV5-1|16
TGCGCCAGCACTCCCTGGGGGGAGGGGTCTGACGATGAGCAGTTCTTC
CASTPWGEGSDDEQFF
>TRBD2|once|TRBJ2-7|TRBV10-3|15
TGTGCCATCAGTGAGCCGGGACTAGCGGGAAGCGAGCAGTACTTC
CAISEPGLAGSEQYF
>TRBD2|-|TRBJ2-7|TRBV11-2|14
TGTGCCAGCAGCCTCGGGACTACCTCCTACGAGCAGTACTTC
CASSLGTTSYEQYF
>-|-|TRBJ1-1|TRBV10-1|13
TGCGCCAGCAGTGAATGTTGGGGCACTGAAGCTTTCTTT
CASSECWGTEAFF
>TRBD2|once|TRBJ2-7|TRBV27|14
TGTGCCAGCAGCCACGGGGGGGAATCCTACGAGCAGTACTTC
CASSHGGESYEQYF
>-|-|TRBJ1-2|TRBV9|14
TGTGCCAGCAGCGTAGCTGTGGGGTCTATTGGCTACACCTTC
CASSVAVGSIGYTF
>-|-|TRBJ2-7|TRBV4-1|15
TGCGCCAGCAGCGCTCAATGGACCGGGGAATACGAGCAGTACTTC
CASSAQWTGEYEQYF